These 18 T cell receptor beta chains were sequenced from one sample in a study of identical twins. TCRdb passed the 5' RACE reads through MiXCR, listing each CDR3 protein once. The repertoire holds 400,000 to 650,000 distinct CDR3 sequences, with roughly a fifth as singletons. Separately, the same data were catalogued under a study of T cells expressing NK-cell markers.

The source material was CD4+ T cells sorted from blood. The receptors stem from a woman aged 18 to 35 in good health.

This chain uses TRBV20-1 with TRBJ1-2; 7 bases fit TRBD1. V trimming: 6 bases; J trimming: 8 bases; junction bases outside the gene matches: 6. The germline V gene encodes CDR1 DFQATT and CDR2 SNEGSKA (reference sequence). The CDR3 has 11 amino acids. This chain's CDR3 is CSADRAWGYTF. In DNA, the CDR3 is TGCAGTGCAGACAGGGCTTGGGGCTACACCTTC.

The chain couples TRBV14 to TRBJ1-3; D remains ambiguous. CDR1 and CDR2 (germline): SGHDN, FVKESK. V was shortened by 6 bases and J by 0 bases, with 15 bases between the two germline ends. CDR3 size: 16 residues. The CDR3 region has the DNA TGTGCCAGCAGTCCAATCCGGCAGTCCTCTGGAAACACCATATATTTT. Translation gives CASSPIRQSSGNTIYF.

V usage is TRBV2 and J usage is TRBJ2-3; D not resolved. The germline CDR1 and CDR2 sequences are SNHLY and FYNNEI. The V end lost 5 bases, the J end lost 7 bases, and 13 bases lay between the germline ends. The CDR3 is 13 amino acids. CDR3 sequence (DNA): TGTGCCAGCAGTAGGCCCTCGGAAAATACGCAGTATTTT. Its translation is CASSRPSENTQYF.

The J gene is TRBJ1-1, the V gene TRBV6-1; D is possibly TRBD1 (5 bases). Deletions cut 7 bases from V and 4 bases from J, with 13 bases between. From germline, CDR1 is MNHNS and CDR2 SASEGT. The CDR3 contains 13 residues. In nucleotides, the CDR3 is TGTGCCAGCACCAGGGTACTCGCCACTGAAGCTTTCTTT. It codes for CASTRVLATEAFF.

The CDR3: CASSQDWPGADTQYF. The DNA of the CDR3 is TGCGCCAGCAGCCAAGATTGGCCGGGCGCAGATACGCAGTATTTT. The V gene is TRBV4-3, the J gene TRBJ2-3, with D unresolved. From germline, CDR1 is LGHNA and CDR2 YSLEER. V was clipped by 0 bases and J by 4 bases, with 11 bases between them. The CDR3 contains 15 residues.

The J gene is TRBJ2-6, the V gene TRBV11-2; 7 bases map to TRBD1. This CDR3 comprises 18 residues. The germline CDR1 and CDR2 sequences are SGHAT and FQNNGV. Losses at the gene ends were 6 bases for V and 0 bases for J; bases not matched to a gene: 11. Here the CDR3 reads CASRRPTRQGSGANVLTF. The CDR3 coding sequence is TGTGCCAGCAGGCGACCTACCCGACAGGGCTCTGGGGCCAACGTCCTGACTTTC.

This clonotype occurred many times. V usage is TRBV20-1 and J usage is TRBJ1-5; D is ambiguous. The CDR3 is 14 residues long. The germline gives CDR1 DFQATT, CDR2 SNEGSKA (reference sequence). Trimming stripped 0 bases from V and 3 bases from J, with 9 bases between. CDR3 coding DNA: TGCAGTGCTAGAGAGGGTTTTGCCAATCAGCCCCAGCATTTT. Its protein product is CSAREGFANQPQHF.

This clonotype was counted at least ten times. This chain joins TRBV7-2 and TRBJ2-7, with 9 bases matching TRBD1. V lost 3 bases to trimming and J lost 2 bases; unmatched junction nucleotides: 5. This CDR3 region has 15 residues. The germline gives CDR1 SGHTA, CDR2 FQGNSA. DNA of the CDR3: TGTGCCAGCAGCTTTGACCGGGACAGGGCCTACGAGCAGTACTTC. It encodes CASSFDRDRAYEQYF.

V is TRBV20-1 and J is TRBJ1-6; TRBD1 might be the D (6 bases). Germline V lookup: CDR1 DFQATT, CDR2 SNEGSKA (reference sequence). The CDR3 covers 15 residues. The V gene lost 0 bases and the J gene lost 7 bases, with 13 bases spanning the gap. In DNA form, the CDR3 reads TGCAGTGCTAGAGATGGTGGGACACTAAATTCACCCCTCCACTTT. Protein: CSARDGGTLNSPLHF.

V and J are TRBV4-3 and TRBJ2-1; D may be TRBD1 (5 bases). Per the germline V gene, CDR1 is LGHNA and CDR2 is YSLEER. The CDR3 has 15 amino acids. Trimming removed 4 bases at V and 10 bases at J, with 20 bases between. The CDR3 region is CASSPPLGQPSEQFF. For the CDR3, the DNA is TGCGCCAGCAGCCCTCCCCTGGGGCAGCCGAGCGAGCAGTTCTTC.

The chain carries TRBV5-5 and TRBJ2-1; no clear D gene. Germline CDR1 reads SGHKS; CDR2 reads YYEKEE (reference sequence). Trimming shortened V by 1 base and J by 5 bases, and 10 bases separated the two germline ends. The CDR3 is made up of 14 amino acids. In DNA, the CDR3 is TGTGCCAGCAGCTTGCTACCGACGGACAATGAGCAGTTCTTC. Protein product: CASSLLPTDNEQFF.

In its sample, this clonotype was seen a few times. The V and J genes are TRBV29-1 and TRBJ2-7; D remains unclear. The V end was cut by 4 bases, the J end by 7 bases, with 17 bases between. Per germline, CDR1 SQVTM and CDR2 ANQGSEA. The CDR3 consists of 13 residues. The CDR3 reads CSVVGQSLVEQYF. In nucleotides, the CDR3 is TGCAGCGTTGTAGGGCAGAGCTTGGTTGAGCAGTACTTC.

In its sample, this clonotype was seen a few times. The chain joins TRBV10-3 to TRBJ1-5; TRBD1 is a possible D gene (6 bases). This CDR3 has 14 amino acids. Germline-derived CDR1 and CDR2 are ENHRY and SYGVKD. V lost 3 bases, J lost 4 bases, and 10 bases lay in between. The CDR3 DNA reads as TGTGCCATCAGTGAACAGGGAAAGAATCAGCCCCAGCATTTT. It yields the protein CAISEQGKNQPQHF.

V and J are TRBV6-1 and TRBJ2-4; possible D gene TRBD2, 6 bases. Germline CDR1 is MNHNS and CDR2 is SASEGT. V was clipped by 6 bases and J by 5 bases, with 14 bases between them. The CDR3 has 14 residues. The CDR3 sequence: CASSPGRQENIQYF. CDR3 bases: TGTGCCAGCAGCCCAGGGAGGCAGGAAAACATTCAGTACTTC.

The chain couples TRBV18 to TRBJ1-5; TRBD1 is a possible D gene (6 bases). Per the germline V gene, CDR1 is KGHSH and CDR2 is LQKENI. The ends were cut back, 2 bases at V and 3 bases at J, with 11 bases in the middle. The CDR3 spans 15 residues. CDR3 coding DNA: TGTGCCAGCTCACCAAAAGGGGGGTTCAATCAGCCCCAGCATTTT. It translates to CASSPKGGFNQPQHF.

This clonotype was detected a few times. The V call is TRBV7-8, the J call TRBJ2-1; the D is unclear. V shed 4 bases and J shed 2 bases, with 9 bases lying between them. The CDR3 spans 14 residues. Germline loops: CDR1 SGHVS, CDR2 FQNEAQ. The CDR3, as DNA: TGTGCCAGCAGCTATTTATTGCCCTACAATGAGCAGTTCTTC. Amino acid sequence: CASSYLLPYNEQFF.

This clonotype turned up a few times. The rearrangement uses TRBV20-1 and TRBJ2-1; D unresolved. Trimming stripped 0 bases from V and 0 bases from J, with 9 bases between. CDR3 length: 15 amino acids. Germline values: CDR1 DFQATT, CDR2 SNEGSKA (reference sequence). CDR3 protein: CSARESSASYNEQFF. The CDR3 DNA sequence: TGCAGTGCTAGAGAATCTAGTGCCTCCTACAATGAGCAGTTCTTC.

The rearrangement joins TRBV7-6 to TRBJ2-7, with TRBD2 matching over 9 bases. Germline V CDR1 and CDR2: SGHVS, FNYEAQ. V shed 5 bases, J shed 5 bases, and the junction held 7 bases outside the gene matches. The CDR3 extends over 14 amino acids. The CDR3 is CASSRGLAHDEQYF. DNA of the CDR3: TGTGCCAGCAGCCGGGGACTAGCCCACGACGAGCAGTACTTC.